This T cell receptor beta chain was sequenced in a study of blood T cell repertoires in COVID-19. Study-wide background: From the United States, Italy and Spain came samples of acute and convalescent COVID-19. Nucleic acid was either cDNA or gDNA, and it came from T cells, B-cell-depleted T cells, or PBMCs.

Authors' analysis steps: It was from reference gene primer amplification that nucleated cell counts were estimated. Libraries were prepared by immunoSEQ multiplex PCR; TCRdb keeps only in-frame clonotypes and omits some of them. That table supplies the V and J calls and clone size; D and trimming were determined from the DNA. This table has more than 300,000 clones, 80% to 90% appearing once. With V trimmed by 3 bases and J by 0 bases, 22 bases remained unmatched. CDR1 and CDR2 (germline): SGDLS, YYNGEE. The CDR3 consists of 21 residues. The chain has TRBV9 and TRBJ2-7; TRBD2 matches 9 bases. The sequenced sample consisted of PBMCs or T cells enriched from blood (not recorded which). The origin of this receptor is a young woman who had recovered from COVID-19. The CDR3 DNA is TGTGCCAGCAGCGATGCCGGAAGCGATAGCGGGAGTGAACTGAACTCCTACGAGCAGTACTTC. It specifies CASSDAGSDSGSELNSYEQYF.